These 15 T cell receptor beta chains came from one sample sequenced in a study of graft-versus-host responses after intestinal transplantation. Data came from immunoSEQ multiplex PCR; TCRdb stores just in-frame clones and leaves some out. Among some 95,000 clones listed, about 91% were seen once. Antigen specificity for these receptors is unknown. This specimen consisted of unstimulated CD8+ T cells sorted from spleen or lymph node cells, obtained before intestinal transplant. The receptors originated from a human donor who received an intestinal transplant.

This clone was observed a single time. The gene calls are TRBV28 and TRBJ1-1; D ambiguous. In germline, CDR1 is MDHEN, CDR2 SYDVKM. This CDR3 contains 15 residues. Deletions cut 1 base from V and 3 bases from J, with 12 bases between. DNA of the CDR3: TGTGCCAGCAGTTTATATCGAGGTATTGACACTGAAGCTTTCTTT. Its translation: CASSLYRGIDTEAFF.

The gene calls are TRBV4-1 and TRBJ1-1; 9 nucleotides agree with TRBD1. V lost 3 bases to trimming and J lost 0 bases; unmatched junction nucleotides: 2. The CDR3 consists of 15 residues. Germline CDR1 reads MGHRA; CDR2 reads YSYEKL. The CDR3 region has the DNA TGCGCCAGCAGCCAGGACAGGGGATTGAACACTGAAGCTTTCTTT. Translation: CASSQDRGLNTEAFF.

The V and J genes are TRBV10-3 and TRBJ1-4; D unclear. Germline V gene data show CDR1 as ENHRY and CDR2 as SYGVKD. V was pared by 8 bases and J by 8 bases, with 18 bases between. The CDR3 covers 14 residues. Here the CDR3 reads CAISEERPLEKLFF. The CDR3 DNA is TGTGCCATCTCAGAAGAGAGGCCGCTGGAAAAACTGTTTTTT.

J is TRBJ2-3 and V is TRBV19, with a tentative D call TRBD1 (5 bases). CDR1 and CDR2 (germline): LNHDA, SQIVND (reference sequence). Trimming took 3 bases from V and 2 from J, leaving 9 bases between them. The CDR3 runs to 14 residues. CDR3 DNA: TGTGCCAGTAGTATGGCAGGGTACACAGATACGCAGTATTTT. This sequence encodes CASSMAGYTDTQYF.

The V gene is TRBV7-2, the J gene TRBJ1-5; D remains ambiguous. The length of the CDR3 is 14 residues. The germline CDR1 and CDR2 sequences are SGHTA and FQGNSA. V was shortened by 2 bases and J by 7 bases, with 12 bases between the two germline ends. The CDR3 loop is CASSLWRKNQPQHF. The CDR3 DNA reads TGTGCCAGCAGCTTATGGAGGAAAAACCAGCCCCAGCATTTT.

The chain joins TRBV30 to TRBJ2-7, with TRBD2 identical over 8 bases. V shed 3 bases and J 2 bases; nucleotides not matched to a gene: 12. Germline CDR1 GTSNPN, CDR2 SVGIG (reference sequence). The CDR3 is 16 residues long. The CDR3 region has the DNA TGTGCCTGGAGCACCGACTCGGGGGGGTTAACCTACGAGCAGTACTTC. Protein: CAWSTDSGGLTYEQYF.

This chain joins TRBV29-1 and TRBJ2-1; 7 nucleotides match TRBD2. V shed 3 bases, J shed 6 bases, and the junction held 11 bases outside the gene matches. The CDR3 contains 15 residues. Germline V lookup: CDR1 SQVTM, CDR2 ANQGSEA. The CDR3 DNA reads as TGCAGCGTTGAGGGGGGGACGGGAGTGGGCAATGAGCAGTTCTTC. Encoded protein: CSVEGGTGVGNEQFF.

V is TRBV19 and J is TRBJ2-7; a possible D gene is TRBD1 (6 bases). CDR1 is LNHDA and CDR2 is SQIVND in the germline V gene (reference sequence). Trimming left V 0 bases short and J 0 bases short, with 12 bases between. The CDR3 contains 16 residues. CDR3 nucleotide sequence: TGTGCCAGTAGTATAGATCCTCGGGACACCTCCTACGAGCAGTACTTC. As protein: CASSIDPRDTSYEQYF.

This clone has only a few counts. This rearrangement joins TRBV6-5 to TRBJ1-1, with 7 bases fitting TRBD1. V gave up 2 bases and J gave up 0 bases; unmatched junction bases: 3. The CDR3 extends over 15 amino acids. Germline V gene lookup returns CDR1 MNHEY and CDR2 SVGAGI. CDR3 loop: CASSYQGTVNTEAFF. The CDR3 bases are TGTGCCAGCAGTTACCAGGGGACAGTGAACACTGAAGCTTTCTTT.

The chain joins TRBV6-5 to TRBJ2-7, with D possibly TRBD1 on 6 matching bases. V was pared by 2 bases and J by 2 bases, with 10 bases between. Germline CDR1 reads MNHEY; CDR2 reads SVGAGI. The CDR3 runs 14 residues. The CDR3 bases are TGTGCCAGCAGTTACGGGGGCAGCCCCTACGAGCAGTACTTC. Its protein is CASSYGGSPYEQYF.

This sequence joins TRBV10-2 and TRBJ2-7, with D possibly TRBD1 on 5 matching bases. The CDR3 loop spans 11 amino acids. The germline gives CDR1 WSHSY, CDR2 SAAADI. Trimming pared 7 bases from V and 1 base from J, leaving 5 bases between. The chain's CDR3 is CASTGSYEQYF. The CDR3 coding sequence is TGCGCCAGCACAGGGTCCTACGAGCAGTACTTC.

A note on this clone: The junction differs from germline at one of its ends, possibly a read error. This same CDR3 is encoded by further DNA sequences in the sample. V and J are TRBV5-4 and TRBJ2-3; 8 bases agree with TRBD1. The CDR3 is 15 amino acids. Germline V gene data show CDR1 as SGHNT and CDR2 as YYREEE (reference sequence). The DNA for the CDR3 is TGCGCCAGCAGCTTGGCAGGGGGCATCACAGATACGCAGTATTTT. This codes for CASSLAGGITDTQYF.

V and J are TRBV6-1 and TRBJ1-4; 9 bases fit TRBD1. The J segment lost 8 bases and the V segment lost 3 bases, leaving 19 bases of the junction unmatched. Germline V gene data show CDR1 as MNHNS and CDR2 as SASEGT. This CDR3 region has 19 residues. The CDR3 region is CASSDFVNRGRPGGEKLFF. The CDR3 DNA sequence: TGTGCCAGCAGTGATTTCGTGAACAGGGGGCGCCCCGGAGGAGAAAAACTGTTTTTT.

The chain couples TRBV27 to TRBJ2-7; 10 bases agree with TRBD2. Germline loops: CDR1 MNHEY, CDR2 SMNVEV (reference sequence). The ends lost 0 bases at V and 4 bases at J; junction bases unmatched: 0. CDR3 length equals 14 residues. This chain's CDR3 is CASSLSTSGYEQYF. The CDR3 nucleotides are TGTGCCAGCAGTTTATCGACTAGCGGGTACGAGCAGTACTTC.

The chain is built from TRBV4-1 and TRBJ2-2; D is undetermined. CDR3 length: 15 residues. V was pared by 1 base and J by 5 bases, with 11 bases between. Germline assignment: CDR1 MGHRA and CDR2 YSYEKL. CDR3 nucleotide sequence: TGCGCCAGCAGCCAAGCTCACAGCCTGACCGGGGAGCTGTTTTTT. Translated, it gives CASSQAHSLTGELFF.